This record concerns one TCR beta chain sequence. Its specificity is not known. This record belongs to a study of T cells after yellow fever vaccination. Looking at the study overall: SMART-Seq v4 Ultra Low Input prepared libraries from low-cell fractions.

Study-wide points: It was a weaker secondary response, yet one that peaked faster, at day 5 versus 15.

The junction had 6 bases not matched to a gene; V was cut back by 7 bases and J by 4 bases. Per germline, CDR1 MNHNS and CDR2 SASEGT. The CDR3 has 14 residues. TCRdb reprocessed the 5' RACE reads via MiXCR and lists one record per CDR3 protein. Among 620,000 or so distinct CDR3 sequences listed, over 9% were seen once. The source of this sequence is a young man who received the YFV17D yellow fever vaccine. The chain has TRBV6-1 and TRBJ2-1, with 8 bases aligning to TRBD2. The sequenced sample was PBMCs, obtained on the day of the yellow fever booster vaccination. As DNA, the CDR3 is TGTGCCAGCAACAGCGGGAGTGGATACAATGAGCAGTTCTTC. It codes for CASNSGSGYNEQFF.